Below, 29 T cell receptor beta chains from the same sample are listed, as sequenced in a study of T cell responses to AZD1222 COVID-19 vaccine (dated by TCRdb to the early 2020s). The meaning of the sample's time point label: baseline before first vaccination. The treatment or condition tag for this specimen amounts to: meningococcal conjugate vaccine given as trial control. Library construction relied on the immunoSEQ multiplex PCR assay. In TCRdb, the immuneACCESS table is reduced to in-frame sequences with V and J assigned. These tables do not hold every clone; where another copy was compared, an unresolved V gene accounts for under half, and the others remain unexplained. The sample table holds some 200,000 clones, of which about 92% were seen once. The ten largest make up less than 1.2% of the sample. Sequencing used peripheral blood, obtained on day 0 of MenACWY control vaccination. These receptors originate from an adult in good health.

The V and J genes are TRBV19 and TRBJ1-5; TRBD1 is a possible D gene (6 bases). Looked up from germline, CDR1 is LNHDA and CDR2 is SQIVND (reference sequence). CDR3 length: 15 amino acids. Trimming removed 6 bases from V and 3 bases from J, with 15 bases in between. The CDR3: CASSLGAGDNQPQHF. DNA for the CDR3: TGTGCCAGTAGCCTGGGGGCGGGGGACAATCAGCCCCAGCATTTT.

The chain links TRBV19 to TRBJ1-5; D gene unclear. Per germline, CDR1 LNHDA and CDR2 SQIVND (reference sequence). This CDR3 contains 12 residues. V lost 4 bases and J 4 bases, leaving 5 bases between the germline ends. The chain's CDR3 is CASSRNNQPQHF. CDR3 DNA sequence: TGTGCCAGTAGTAGAAATAATCAGCCCCAGCATTTT.

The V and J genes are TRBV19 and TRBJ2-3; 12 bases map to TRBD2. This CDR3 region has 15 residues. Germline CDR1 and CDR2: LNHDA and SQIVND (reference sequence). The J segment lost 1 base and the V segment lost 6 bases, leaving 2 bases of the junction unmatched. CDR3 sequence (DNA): TGTGCCAGTAGCCGGACTAGCGGGGGCACAGATACGCAGTATTTT. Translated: CASSRTSGGTDTQYF.

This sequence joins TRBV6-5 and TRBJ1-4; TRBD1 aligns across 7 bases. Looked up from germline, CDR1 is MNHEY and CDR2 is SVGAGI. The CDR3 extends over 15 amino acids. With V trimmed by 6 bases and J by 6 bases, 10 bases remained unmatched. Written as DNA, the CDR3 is TGTGCCAGCAGCTCTGACAGGGTGAGTGATGAAAAACTGTTTTTT. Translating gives CASSSDRVSDEKLFF.

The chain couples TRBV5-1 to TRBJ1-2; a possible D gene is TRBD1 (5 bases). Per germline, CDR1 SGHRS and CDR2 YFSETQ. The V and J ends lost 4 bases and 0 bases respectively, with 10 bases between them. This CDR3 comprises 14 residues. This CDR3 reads CASSPDNSNYGYTF. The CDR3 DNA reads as TGCGCCAGCAGCCCGGACAACTCTAACTATGGCTACACCTTC.

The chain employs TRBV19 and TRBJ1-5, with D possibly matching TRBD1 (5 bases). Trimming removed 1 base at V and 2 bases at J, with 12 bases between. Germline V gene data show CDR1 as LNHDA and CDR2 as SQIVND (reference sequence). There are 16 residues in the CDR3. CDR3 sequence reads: CASSIASPGRNQPQHF. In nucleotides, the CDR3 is TGTGCCAGTAGTATAGCTTCCCCAGGGCGCAATCAGCCCCAGCATTTT.

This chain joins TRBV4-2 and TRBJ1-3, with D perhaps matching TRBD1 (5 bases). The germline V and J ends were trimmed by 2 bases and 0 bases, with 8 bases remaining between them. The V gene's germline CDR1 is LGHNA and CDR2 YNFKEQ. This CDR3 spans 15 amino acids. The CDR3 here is CASSQPTDSGNTIYF. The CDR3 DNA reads TGTGCCAGCAGCCAACCGACAGACTCTGGAAACACCATATATTTT.

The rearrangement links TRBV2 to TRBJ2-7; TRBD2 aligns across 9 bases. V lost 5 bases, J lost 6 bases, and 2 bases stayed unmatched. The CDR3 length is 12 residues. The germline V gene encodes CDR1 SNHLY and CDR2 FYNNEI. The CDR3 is CASSRLAAEQYF. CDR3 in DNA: TGTGCCAGCAGTCGACTAGCGGCCGAGCAGTACTTC.

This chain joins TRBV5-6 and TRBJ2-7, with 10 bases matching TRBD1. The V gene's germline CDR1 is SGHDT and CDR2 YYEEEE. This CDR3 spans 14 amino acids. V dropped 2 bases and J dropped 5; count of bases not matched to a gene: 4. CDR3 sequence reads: CASSLGQGGNEQYF. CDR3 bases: TGTGCCAGCAGCTTAGGACAGGGGGGGAACGAGCAGTACTTC.

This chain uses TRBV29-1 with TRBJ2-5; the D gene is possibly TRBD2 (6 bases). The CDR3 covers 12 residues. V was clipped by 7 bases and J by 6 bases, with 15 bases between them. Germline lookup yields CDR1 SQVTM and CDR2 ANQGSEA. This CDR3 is CSAEGRWQTQYF. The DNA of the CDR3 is TGCAGCGCTGAGGGGAGGTGGCAGACCCAGTACTTC. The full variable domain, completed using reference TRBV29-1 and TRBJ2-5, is SAVISQKPSRDICQRGTSLTIQCQVDSQVTMMFWYRQQPGQSLTLIATANQGSEATYESGFVIDKFPISRPNLTFSTLTVSNMSPEDSSIYLCSAEGRWQTQYFGPGTRLLVL.

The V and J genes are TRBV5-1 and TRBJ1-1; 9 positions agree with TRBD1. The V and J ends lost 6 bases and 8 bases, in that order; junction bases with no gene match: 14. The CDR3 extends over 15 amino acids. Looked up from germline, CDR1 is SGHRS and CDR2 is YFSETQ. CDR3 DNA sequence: TGCGCCAGCAAGGCGTGGACAGGGGCCACGGAAGAAGCTTTCTTT. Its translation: CASKAWTGATEEAFF.

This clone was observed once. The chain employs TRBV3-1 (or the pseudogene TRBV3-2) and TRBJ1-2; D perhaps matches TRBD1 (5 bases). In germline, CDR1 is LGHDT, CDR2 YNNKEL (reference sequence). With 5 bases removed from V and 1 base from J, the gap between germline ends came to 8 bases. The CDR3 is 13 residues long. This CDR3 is CASSYRSNYGYTF. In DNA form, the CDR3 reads TGTGCCAGCAGCTACAGGAGTAACTATGGCTACACCTTC.

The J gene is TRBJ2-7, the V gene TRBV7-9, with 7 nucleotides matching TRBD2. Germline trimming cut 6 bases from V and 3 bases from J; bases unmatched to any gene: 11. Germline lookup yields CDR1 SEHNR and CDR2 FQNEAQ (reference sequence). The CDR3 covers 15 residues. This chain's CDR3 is CASSITWAGDYEQYF. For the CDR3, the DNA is TGTGCCAGCAGTATAACCTGGGCGGGGGACTACGAGCAGTACTTC. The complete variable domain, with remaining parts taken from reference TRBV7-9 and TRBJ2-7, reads DTGVSQNPRHKITKRGQNVTFRCDPISEHNRLYWYRQTLGQGPEFLTYFQNEAQLEKSRLLSDRFSAERPKGSFSTLEIQRTEQGDSAMYLCASSITWAGDYEQYFGPGTRLTVT.

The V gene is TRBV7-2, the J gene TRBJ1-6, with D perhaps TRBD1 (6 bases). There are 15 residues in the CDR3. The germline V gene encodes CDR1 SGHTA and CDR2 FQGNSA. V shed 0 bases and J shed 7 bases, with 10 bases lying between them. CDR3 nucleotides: TGTGCCAGCAGCTTAGCCGGGGGCGGAAATTCACCCCTCCACTTT. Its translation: CASSLAGGGNSPLHF.

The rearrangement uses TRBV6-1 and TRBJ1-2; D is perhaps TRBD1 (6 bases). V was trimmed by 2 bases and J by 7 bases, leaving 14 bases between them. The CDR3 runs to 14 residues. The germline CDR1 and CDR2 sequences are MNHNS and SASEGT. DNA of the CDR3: TGTGCCAGCAGTGAACAACAGGGAGTTAGTGGCTACACCTTC. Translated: CASSEQQGVSGYTF.

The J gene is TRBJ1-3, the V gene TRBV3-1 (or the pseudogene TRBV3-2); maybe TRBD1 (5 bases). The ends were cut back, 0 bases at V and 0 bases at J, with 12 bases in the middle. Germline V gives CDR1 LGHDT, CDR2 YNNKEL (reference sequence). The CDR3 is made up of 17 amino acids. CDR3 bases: TGTGCCAGCAGCCAAGATTCCCCAGGGAGCTCTGGAAACACCATATATTTT. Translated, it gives CASSQDSPGSSGNTIYF.

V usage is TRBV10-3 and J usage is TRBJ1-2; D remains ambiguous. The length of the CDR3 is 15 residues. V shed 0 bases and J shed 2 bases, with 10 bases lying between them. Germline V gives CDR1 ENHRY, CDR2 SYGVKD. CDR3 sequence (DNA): TGTGCCATCAGTGAGTCAGGTCGAGGGAACTATGGCTACACCTTC. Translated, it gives CAISESGRGNYGYTF.

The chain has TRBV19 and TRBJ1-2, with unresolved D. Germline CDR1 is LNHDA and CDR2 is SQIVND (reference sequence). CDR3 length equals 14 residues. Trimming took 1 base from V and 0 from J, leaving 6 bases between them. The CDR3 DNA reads TGTGCCAGTAGTATAGGTACATCTAACTATGGCTACACCTTC. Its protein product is CASSIGTSNYGYTF.

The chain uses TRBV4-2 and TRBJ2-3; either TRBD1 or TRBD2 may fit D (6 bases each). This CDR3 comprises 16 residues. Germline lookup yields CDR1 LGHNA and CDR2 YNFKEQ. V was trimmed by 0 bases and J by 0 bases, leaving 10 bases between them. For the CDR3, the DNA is TGTGCCAGCAGCCAAGATCGGAGGGGGAGCACAGATACGCAGTATTTT. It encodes CASSQDRRGSTDTQYF.

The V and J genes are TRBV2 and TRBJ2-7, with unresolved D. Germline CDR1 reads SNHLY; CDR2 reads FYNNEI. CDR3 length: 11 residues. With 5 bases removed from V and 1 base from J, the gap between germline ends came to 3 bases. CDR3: CASSQSYEQYF. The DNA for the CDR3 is TGTGCCAGCAGTCAATCCTACGAGCAGTACTTC.

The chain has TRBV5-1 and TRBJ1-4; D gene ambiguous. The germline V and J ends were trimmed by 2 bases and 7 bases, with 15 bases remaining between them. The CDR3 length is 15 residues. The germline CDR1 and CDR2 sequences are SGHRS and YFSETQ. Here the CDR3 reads CASSLTGSSTEKLFF. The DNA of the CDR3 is TGCGCCAGCAGCTTAACTGGCAGTTCTACTGAAAAACTGTTTTTT.

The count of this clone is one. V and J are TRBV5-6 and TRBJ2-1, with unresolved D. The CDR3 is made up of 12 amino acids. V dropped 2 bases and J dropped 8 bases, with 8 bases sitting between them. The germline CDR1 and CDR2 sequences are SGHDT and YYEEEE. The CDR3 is CASSFRQDEQFF. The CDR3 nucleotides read TGTGCCAGCAGCTTCCGGCAGGATGAGCAGTTCTTC. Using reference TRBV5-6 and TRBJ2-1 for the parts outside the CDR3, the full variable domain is DAGVTQSPTHLIKTRGQQVTLRCSPKSGHDTVSWYQQALGQGPQFIFQYYEEEERQRGNFPDRFSGHQFPNYSSELNVNALLLGDSALYLCASSFRQDEQFFGPGTRLTVL.

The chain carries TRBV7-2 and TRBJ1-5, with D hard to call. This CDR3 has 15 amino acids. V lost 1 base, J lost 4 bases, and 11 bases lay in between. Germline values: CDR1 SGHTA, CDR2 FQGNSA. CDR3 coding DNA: TGTGCCAGCAGCTTAGAAGTCCTGGCTAATCAGCCCCAGCATTTT. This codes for CASSLEVLANQPQHF.

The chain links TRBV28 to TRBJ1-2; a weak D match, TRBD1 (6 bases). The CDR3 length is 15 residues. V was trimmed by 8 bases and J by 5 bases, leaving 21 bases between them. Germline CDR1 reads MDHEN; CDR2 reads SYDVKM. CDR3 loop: CASGSPGAPRYGYTF. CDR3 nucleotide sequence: TGTGCCAGCGGATCTCCGGGGGCCCCGCGGTATGGCTACACCTTC.

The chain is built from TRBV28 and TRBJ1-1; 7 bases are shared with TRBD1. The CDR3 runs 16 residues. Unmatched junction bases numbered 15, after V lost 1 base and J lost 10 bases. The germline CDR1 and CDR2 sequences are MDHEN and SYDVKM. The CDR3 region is CASSLSLGQDLRGAFF. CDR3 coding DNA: TGTGCCAGCAGTTTATCCCTCGGACAGGACTTGCGGGGAGCTTTCTTT.

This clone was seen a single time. CDR3 amino acids: CASSQEGGAGNQPQHF. The DNA of the CDR3 is TGCGCCAGCAGCCAAGAGGGGGGCGCCGGCAATCAGCCCCAGCATTTT. V is TRBV4-3 and J is TRBJ1-5, with D perhaps matching TRBD1 (6 bases). The V gene's germline CDR1 is LGHNA and CDR2 YSLEER. V dropped 0 bases and J dropped 2 bases, with 11 bases sitting between them. The CDR3 is 16 residues long.

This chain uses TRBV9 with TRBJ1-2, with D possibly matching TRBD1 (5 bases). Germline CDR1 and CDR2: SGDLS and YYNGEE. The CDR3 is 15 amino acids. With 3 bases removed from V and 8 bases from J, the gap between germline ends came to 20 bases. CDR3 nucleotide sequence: TGTGCCAGCAGCGAGACGGGCCTCCCGGGGACCGGCTACACCTTC. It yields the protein CASSETGLPGTGYTF.

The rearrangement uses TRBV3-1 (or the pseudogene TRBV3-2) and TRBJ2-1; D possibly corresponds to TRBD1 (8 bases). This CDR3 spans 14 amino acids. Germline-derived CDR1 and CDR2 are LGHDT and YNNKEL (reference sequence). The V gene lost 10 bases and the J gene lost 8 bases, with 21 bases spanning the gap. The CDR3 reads CATQGVRGTHEQFF. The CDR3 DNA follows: TGTGCCACACAGGGGGTGCGGGGGACTCATGAGCAGTTCTTC.

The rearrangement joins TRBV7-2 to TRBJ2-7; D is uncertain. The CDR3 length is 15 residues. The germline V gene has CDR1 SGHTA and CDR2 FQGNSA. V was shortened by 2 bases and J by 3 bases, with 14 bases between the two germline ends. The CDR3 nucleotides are TGTGCCAGCAGCTTATTCGGTAGCCAAGGCTACGAGCAGTACTTC. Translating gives CASSLFGSQGYEQYF.